The clone carrying this T cell receptor (beta chain) was seen only a few times. The antigen remains unidentified. CDR3 length equals 14 residues. Trimming shortened V by 3 bases and J by 3 bases, and 11 bases separated the two germline ends. Germline CDR1 is SGHVS and CDR2 is FQNEAQ. The sample comes from a study of T cells after yellow fever vaccination. MiXCR, applied by TCRdb to the 5' RACE reads, yields one record per CDR3 protein. The repertoire holds some 200,000 distinct CDR3 sequences, 11% seen once, with roughly a third in the top ten. General observations from the study: Once the booster was given, most primary-vaccination clones reappeared, at about 96% for CD4 and over 70% for CD8.

The clonotype originates from a man aged 18 to 29 who received the YFV17D yellow fever vaccine. The chain recombines TRBV7-8 with TRBJ1-2, with D perhaps matching TRBD1 (5 bases). The sequences come from CD8+ T cells sorted from PBMCs, collected 15 days after the yellow fever booster vaccination. DNA of the CDR3: TGTGCCAGCAGCTTGTCAGAGGGACACTATGGCTACACCTTC. Protein sequence: CASSLSEGHYGYTF.